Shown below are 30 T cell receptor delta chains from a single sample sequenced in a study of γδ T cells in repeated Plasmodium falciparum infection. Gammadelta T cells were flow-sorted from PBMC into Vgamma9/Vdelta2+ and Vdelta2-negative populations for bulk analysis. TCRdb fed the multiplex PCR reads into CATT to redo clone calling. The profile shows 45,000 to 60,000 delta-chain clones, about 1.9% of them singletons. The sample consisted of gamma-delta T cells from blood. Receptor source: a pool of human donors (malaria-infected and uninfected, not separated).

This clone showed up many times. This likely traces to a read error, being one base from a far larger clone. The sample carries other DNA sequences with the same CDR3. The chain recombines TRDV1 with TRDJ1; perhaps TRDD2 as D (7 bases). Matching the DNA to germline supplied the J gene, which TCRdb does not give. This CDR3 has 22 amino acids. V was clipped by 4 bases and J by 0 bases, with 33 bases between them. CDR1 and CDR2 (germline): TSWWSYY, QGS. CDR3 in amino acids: CALGVPFLRRGWGTRYTDKLIF. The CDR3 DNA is TGTGCTCTTGGGGTTCCCTTCCTCCGTCGGGGCTGGGGAACCCGATACACCGATAAACTCATCTTT.

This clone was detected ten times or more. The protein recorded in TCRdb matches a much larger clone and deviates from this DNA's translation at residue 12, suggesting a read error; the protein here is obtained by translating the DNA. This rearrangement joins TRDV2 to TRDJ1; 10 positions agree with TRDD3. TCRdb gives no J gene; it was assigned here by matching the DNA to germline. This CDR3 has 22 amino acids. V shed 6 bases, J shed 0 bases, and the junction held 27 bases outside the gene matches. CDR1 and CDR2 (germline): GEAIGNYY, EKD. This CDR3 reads CACPRNREGGYDHPLYTDKLIF. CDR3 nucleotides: TGTGCCTGTCCCCGTAATCGGGAAGGGGGATACGACCACCCACTGTACACCGATAAACTCATCTTT.

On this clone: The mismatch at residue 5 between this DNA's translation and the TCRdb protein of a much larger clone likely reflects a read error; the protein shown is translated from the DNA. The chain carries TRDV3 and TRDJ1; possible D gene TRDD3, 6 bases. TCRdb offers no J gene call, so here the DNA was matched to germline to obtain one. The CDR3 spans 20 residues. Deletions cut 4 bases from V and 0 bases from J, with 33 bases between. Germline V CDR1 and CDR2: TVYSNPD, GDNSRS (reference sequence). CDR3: CAYKIYWVATVSTYTDKLIF. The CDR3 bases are TGTGCCTACAAAATCTACTGGGTTGCCACCGTATCCACTTACACCGATAAACTCATCTTT.

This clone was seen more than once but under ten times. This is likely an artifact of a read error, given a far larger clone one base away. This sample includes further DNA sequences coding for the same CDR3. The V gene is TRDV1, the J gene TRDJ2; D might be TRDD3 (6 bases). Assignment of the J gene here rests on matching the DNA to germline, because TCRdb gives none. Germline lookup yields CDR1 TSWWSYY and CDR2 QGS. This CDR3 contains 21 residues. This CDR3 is CALTLFSQLWGFANLTAQLFF. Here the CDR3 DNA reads TGTGCTCTCACCCTATTTTCCCAACTCTGGGGATTTGCAAATTTGACTGCACAACTCTTCTTT.

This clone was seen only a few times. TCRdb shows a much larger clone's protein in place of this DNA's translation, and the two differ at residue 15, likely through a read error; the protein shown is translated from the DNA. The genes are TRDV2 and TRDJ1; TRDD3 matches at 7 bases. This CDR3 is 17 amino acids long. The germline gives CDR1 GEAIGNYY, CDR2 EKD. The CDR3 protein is CACDTGPTGDYTDKPIF. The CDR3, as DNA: TGTGCCTGTGACACCGGCCCTACTGGGGATTACACCGATAAACCCATCTTT.

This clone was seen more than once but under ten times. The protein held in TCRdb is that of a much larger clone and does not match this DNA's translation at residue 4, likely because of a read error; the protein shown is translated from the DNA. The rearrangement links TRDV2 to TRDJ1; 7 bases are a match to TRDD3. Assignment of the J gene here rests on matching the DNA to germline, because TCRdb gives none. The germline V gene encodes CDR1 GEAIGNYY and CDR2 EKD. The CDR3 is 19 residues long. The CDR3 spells CACVTNLLGIYPIPDKLIF. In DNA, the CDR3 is TGTGCCTGTGTCACCAACTTACTGGGGATTTACCCTATACCCGATAAACTCATCTTT.

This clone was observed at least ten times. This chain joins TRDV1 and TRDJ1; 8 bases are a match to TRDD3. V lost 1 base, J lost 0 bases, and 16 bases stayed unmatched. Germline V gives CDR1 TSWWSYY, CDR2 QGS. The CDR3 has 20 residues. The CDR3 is CALGEPLSSYGIRYTDKLIF. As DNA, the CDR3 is TGTGCTCTTGGGGAACCTCTATCCTCGTACGGGATACGGTACACCGATAAACTCATCTTT.

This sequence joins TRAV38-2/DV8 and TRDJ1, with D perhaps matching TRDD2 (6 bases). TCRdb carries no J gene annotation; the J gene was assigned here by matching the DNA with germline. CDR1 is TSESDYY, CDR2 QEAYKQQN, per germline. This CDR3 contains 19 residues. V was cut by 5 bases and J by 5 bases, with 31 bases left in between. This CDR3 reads CAYRLKGIPSKGSTDKLIF. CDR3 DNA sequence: TGTGCTTATAGATTAAAAGGCATTCCTAGTAAAGGATCAACAGATAAACTCATCTTT.

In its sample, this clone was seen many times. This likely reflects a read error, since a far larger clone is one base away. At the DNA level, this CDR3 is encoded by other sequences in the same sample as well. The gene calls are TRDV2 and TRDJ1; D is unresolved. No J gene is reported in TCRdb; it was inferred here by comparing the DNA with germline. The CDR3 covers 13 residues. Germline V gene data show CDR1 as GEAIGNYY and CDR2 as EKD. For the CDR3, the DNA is TGTGCCTGCGACACCGTACGCGGCGATAAACTCATCTTT. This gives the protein CACDTVRGDKLIF.

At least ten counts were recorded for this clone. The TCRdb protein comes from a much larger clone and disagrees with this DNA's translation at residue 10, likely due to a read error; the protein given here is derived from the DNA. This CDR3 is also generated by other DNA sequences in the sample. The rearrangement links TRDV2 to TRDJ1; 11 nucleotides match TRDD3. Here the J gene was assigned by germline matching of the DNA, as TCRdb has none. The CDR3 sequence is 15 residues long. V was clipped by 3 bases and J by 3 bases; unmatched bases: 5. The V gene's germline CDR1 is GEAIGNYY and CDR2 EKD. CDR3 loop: CACDPLGDSADKLIF. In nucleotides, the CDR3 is TGTGCCTGTGACCCACTGGGGGATAGCGCCGATAAACTCATCTTT.

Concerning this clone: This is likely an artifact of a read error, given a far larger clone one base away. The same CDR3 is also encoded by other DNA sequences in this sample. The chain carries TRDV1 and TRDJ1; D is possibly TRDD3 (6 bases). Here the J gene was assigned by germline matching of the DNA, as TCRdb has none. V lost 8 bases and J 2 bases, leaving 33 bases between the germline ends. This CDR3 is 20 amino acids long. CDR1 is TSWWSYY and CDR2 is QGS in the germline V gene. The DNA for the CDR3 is TGTGCTCTTCCACACCAGCATAATTCCCCTGCTACTGGGTGGACCGATAAACTCATCTTT. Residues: CALPHQHNSPATGWTDKLIF.

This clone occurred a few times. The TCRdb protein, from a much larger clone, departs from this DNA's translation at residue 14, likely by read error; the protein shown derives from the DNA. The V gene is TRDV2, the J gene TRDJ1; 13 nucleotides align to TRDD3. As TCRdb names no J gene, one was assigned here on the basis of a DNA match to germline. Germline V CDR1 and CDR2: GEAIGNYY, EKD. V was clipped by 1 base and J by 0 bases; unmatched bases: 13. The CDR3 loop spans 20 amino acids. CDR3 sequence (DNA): TGTGCCTGTGACACGATATTACTGGGGGATACGCGGGCTCACACCGATAAACTCATCTTT. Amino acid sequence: CACDTILLGDTRAHTDKLIF.

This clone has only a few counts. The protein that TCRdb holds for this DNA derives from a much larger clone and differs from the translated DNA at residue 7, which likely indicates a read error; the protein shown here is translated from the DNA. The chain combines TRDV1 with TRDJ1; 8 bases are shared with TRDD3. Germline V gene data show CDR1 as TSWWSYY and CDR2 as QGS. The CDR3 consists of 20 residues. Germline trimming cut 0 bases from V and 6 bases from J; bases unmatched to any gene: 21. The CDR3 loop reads CALGELVILRREGIQNKLIF. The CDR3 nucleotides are TGTGCTCTTGGGGAACTAGTAATCCTACGGCGGGAGGGGATACAGAATAAACTCATCTTT.

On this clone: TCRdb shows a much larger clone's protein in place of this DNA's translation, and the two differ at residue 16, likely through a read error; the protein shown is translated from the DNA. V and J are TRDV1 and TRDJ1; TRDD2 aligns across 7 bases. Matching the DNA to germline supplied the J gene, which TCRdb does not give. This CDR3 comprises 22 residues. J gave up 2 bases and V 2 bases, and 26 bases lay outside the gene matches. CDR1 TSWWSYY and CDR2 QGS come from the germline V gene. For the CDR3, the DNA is TGTGCTCTTGGGGAATGTTATTTTCCTTCCTTGAAAACTCTGGGCGAAACCGATAAACTCATCTTT. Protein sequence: CALGECYFPSLKTLGETDKLIF.

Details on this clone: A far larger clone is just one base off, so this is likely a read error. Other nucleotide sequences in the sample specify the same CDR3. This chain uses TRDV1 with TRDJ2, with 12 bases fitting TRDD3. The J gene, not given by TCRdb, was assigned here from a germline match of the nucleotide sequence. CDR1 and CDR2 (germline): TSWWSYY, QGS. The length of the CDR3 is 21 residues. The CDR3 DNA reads TGTGCCCTTGGGGCCCCTCTACGAACTGGGGGATACTACGCTTTGACAGCACAACTCTTCTTT. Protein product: CALGAPLRTGGYYALTAQLFF.

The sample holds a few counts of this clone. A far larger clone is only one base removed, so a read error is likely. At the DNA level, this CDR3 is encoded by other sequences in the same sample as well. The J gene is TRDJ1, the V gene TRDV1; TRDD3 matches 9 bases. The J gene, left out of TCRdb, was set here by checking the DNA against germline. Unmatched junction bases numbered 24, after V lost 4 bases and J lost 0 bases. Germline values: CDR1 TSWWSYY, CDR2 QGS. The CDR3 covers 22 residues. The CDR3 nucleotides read TGTGCTCTTGGGGCTCCTATCCACCGAGTTCCGTACTGGGGGAAGTACACCGATAAACTCATCTTT. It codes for CALGAPIHRVPYWGKYTDKLIF.

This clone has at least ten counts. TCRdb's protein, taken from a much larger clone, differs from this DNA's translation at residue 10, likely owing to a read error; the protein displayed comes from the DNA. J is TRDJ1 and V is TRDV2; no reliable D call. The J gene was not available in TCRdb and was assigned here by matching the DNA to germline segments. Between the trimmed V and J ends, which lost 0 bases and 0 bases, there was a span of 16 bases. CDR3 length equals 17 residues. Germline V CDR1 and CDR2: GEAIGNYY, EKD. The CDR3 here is CACDTVGQPGHTDKLIF. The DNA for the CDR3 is TGTGCCTGTGACACCGTGGGACAGCCAGGCCACACCGATAAACTCATCTTT.

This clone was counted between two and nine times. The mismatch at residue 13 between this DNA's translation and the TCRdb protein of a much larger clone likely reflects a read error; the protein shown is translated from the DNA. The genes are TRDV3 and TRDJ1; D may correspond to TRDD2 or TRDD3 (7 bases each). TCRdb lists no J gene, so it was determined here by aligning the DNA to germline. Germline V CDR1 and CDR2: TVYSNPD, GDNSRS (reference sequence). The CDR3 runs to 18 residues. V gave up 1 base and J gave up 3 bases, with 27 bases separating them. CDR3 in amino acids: CAFKFPTRLGAPPDKLIF. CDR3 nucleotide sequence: TGTGCCTTTAAGTTTCCTACTAGGCTGGGGGCTCCCCCCGATAAACTCATCTTT.

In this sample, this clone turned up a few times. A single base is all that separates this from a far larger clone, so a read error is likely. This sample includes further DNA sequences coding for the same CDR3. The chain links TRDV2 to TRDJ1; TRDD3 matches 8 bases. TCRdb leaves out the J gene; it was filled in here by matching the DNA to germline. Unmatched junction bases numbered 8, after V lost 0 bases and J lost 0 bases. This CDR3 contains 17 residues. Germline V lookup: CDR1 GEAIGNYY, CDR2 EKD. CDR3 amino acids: CACDTLQGIPYTDKLIF. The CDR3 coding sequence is TGTGCCTGTGACACCCTCCAGGGGATACCCTACACCGATAAACTCATCTTT.

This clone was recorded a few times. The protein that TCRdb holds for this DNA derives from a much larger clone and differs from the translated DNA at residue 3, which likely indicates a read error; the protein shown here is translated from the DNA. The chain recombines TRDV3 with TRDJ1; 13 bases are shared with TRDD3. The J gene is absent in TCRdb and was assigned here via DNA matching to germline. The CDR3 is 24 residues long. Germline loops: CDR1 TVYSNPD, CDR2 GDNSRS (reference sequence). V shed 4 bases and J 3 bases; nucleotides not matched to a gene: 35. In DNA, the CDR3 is TGTGCCTCTAGCTTACCAGACCAGGGCCTTCCTACCAGTACTGGGGGATACGAGGCCGATAAACTCATCTTT. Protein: CASSLPDQGLPTSTGGYEADKLIF.

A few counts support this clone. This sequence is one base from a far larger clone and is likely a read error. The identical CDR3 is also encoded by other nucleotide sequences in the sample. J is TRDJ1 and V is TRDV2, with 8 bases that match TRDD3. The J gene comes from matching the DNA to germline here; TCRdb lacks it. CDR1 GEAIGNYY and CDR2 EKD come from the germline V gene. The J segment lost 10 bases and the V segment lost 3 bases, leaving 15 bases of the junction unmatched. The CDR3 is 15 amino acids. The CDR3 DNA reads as TGTGCCTGTGACGCCCTTACTGGGGGTTCCGGGGGACTCATCTTT. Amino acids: CACDALTGGSGGLIF.

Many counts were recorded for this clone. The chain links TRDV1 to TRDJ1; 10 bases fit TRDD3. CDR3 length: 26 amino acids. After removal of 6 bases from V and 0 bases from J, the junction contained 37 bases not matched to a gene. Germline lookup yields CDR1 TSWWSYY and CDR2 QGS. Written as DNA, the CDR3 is TGTGCTCTTGGAGGATCCTATCGGGTCTCACTGGGGGATTGTTCCGGGGGCACGAATTACACCGATAAACTCATCTTT. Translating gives CALGGSYRVSLGDCSGGTNYTDKLIF.

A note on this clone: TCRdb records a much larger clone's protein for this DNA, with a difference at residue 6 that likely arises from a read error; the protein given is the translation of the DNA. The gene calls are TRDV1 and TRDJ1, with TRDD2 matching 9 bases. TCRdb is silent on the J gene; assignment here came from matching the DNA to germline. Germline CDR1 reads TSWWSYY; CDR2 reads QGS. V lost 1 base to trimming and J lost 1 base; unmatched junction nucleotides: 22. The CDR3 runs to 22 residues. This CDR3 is CALGEPWPSFLLGFPGTDKLIF. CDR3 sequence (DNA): TGTGCTCTTGGGGAACCTTGGCCTTCCTTCCTACTGGGGTTCCCCGGCACCGATAAACTCATCTTT.

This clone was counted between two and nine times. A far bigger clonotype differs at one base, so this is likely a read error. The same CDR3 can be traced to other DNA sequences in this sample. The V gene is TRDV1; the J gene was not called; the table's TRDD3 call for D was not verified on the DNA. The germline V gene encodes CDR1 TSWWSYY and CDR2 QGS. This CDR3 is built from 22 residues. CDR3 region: CALGELILRSYWGILYTDKLIF. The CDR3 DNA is TGTGCTCTTGGGGAACTCATCCTACGTTCGTACTGGGGGATATTATACACCGATAAACTCATCTTC.

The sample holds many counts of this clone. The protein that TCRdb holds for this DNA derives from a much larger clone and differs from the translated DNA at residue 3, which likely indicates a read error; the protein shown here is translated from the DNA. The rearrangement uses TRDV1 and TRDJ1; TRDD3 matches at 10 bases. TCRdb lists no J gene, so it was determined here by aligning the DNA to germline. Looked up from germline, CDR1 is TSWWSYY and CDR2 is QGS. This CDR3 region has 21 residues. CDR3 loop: CAPGKGILWWGIPKYTDKLIF. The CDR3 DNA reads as TGTGCTCCTGGGAAGGGGATTCTTTGGTGGGGGATACCAAAGTACACCGATAAACTCATCTTT.

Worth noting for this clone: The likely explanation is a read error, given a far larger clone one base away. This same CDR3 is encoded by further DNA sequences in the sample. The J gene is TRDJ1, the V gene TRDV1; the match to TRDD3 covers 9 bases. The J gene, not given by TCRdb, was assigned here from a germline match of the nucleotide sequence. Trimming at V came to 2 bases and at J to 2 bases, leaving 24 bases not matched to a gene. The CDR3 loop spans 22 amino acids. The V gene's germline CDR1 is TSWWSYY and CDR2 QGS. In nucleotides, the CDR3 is TGTGCTCTTGGGGAAGGGCTCAGGATTTTGTCGCTGGGGGATTGTGGGACCGATAAACTCATCTTT. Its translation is CALGEGLRILSLGDCGTDKLIF.

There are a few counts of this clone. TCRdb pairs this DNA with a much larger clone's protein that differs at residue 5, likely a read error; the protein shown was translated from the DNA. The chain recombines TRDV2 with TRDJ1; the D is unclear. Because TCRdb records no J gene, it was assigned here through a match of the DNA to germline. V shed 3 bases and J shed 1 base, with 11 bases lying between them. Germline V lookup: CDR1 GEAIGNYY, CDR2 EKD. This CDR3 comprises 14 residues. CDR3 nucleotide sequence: TGTGCCTGTGACCTCATTCAGGGCACCGATAAACTCATCTTT. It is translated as CACDLIQGTDKLIF.

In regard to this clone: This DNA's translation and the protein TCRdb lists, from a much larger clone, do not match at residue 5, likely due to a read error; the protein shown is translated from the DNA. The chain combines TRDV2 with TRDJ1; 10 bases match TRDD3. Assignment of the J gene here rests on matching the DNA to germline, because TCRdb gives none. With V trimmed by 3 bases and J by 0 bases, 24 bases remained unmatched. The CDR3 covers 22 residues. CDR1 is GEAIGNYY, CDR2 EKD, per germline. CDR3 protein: CACDPVVYTGGSPEKYTDKLIF. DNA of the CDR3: TGTGCCTGTGACCCCGTCGTATACACTGGGGGATCCCCCGAAAAGTACACCGATAAACTCATCTTT.

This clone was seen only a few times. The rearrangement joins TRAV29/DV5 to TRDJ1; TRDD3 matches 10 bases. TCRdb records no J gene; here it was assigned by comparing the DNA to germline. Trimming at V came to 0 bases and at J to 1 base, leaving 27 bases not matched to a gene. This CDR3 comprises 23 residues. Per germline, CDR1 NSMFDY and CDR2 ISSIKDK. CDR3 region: CAASARSSSHLSGGYPITDKLIF. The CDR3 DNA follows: TGTGCAGCAAGCGCCCGATCTTCCTCCCACCTTTCTGGGGGATATCCCATCACCGATAAACTCATCTTT.

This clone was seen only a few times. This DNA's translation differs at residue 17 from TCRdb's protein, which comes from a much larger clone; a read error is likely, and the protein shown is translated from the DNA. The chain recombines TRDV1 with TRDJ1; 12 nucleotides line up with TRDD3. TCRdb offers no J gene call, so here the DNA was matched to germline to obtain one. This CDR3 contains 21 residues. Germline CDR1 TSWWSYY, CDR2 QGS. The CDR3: CALGHIQPYWGIQGMTGKLIF. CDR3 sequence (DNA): TGTGCTCTTGGGCATATCCAGCCCTACTGGGGGATACAGGGTATGACCGGTAAACTCATCTTT.